Following are 22 T cell receptor beta chains from one sample sequenced in a study of T cell repertoires in cytomegalovirus infection. MiXCR was run by TCRdb on the reads, yielding one entry per CDR3 protein. The table lists about 150,000 distinct CDR3 sequences, around 24% of them singletons. The sample consisted of PBMCs. These receptors originate from a human donor in good health (CMV status not recorded). Some clones in this sample may be carry-over from other donors' samples.

This clonotype was counted only a few times. CDR3: CASRDSGVTGELFF. CDR3 DNA sequence: TGTGCCAGCAGGGACTCGGGGGTCACCGGGGAGCTGTTTTTT. The chain employs TRBV28 and TRBJ2-2; D is perhaps TRBD2 (6 bases). From germline, CDR1 is MDHEN and CDR2 SYDVKM. V lost 6 bases and J 4 bases, leaving 12 bases between the germline ends. The CDR3 sequence is 14 residues long.

This clonotype was counted only a few times. The gene calls are TRBV5-6 and TRBJ2-2, with D perhaps assigned TRBD1 or TRBD2 (5 bases each). Trimming removed 0 bases at V and 5 bases at J, with 17 bases between. Germline-derived CDR1 and CDR2 are SGHDT and YYEEEE. The length of the CDR3 is 17 residues. The CDR3 DNA reads TGTGCCAGCAGCTTGGGAGTTGGGGGTACCGTGACCGGGGAGCTGTTTTTT. Its translation: CASSLGVGGTVTGELFF.

The chain has TRBV6-5 and TRBJ2-7; 8 positions match TRBD2. J lost 9 bases, V lost 5 bases, and 9 bases had no gene match. Germline lookup yields CDR1 MNHEY and CDR2 SVGAGI. This CDR3 is built from 13 residues. The CDR3 sequence: CASSPAGALGQYF. Here the CDR3 DNA reads TGTGCCAGCAGTCCAGCGGGGGCCCTAGGGCAGTACTTC.

In this sample, this clonotype turned up many times. J is TRBJ2-7 and V is TRBV7-2, with 11 nucleotides matching TRBD2. Germline lookup yields CDR1 SGHTA and CDR2 FQGNSA. With 1 base clipped from V and 7 bases from J, the junction kept 6 bases outside the gene matches. The CDR3 length is 15 residues. This CDR3 is CASSLVLAGGREQYF. CDR3 bases: TGTGCCAGCAGCTTAGTCCTAGCGGGAGGTCGGGAGCAGTACTTC.

A few counts support this clonotype. The V call is TRBV12-3 or TRBV12-4, the J call TRBJ1-3; D gene uncertain. V lost 2 bases and J 1 base, leaving 6 bases between the germline ends. CDR3 length equals 14 residues. The CDR3 DNA reads as TGTGCCAGCAGTTTAACCCGGTCTGGAAACACCATATATTTT. Translated, it gives CASSLTRSGNTIYF.

The chain joins TRBV5-1 to TRBJ2-3, with 14 bases that match TRBD2. This CDR3 region has 17 residues. V trimming: 2 bases; J trimming: 7 bases; junction bases outside the gene matches: 9. In germline, CDR1 is SGHRS, CDR2 YFSETQ. The CDR3 region has the DNA TGCGCCAGCAGCTTTCGACCGGGACTAGCGGGAGTGTATACGCAGTATTTT. Protein sequence: CASSFRPGLAGVYTQYF.

This chain connects TRBV2 to TRBJ1-5, with 8 bases matching TRBD1. The CDR3 has 15 residues. V lost 6 bases to trimming and J lost 6 bases; unmatched junction nucleotides: 10. Germline CDR1 SNHLY, CDR2 FYNNEI. The CDR3 nucleotides are TGTGCCAGCAGCGTACAGGGGGTTAGGGCTCAGCCCCAGCATTTT. This encodes CASSVQGVRAQPQHF.

This clonotype was found a few times. V is TRBV7-9 and J is TRBJ1-1; TRBD1 is a possible D gene (5 bases). The CDR3 has 14 amino acids. Germline-derived CDR1 and CDR2 are SEHNR and FQNEAQ (reference sequence). The ends were cut back, 1 base at V and 0 bases at J, with 6 bases in the middle. The CDR3 protein is CASSLGGVNTEAFF. The CDR3 DNA reads TGTGCCAGCAGCTTAGGGGGGGTGAACACTGAAGCTTTCTTT.

The V gene is TRBV7-3, the J gene TRBJ2-3; perhaps TRBD1 as D (6 bases). This CDR3 comprises 15 residues. Germline CDR1 SGHTA, CDR2 FQGTGA. Trimming stripped 5 bases from V and 0 bases from J, with 12 bases between. Here the CDR3 reads CASSPDRISTDTQYF. The CDR3 DNA follows: TGTGCCAGCAGCCCTGACAGGATTAGCACAGATACGCAGTATTTT.

V gene TRBV28 combines with J gene TRBJ2-6; D call uncertain. Germline CDR1 and CDR2: MDHEN and SYDVKM. The V end lost 11 bases, the J end lost 0 bases, and 14 bases lay between the germline ends. CDR3 length: 15 residues. CDR3 protein: CAVLPGSSGANVLTF. The CDR3 nucleotides are TGTGCCGTACTCCCCGGCAGCTCTGGGGCCAACGTCCTGACTTTC. The full variable domain, completed using reference TRBV28 and TRBJ2-6, is DVKVTQSSRYLVKRTGEKVFLECVQDMDHENMFWYRQDPGLGLRLIYFSYDVKMKEKGDIPEGYSVSREKKERFSLILESASTNQTSMYLCAVLPGSSGANVLTFGAGSRLTVL.

This clonotype showed up many times. The chain couples TRBV12-3 or TRBV12-4 to TRBJ1-6, with D possibly being TRBD1 (6 bases). The V end was cut by 2 bases, the J end by 7 bases, with 9 bases between. The CDR3 consists of 14 residues. The CDR3 nucleotides are TGTGCCAGCAGTTTACAGGGGACAAATTCACCCCTCCACTTT. The encoded protein is CASSLQGTNSPLHF.

As for this clonotype: This may come from a read error, since a much larger clone is one base off. This rearrangement joins TRBV7-8 to TRBJ2-1, with 9 bases lining up with TRBD2. J lost 2 bases, V lost 7 bases, and 3 bases had no gene match. The CDR3 loop spans 14 amino acids. Per germline, CDR1 SGHVS and CDR2 FQNEAQ. This chain's CDR3 is CASTSGEAYNEQFF. In DNA, the CDR3 is TGTGCCAGCACTAGCGGGGAGGCCTACAATGAGCAGTTCTTC.

This clonotype was seen repeatedly, ten times or more. This rearrangement joins TRBV28 to TRBJ2-7, with D perhaps matching TRBD1 (6 bases). This CDR3 has 16 residues. V was pared by 2 bases and J by 1 base, with 15 bases between. The V gene's germline CDR1 is MDHEN and CDR2 SYDVKM. Written as DNA, the CDR3 is TGTGCCAGCAGTTTAACGCAGGGGCCAGTGTCCTACGAGCAGTACTTC. This sequence encodes CASSLTQGPVSYEQYF.

The rearrangement joins TRBV30 to TRBJ1-1; D is perhaps TRBD1 (5 bases). CDR3 size: 13 residues. Trimming took off 4 bases at V and 6 bases at J, with 15 bases between the two ends. Germline CDR1 is GTSNPN and CDR2 is SVGIG (reference sequence). CDR3 DNA: TGTGCCTGGATTGCCGAGGGGAGGGCTGAAGCTTTCTTT. Encoded protein: CAWIAEGRAEAFF.

This chain uses TRBV10-3 with TRBJ2-2; the D is unclear. Germline CDR1 ENHRY, CDR2 SYGVKD. The CDR3 totals 13 residues. Trimming pared 6 bases from V and 0 bases from J, leaving 5 bases between. CDR3 nucleotide sequence: TGTGCCATCAGCCTAACGAACACCGGGGAGCTGTTTTTT. This codes for CAISLTNTGELFF.

The gene calls are TRBV7-2 and TRBJ2-3, with TRBD1 matching 9 bases. CDR1 and CDR2 (germline): SGHTA, FQGNSA. The CDR3 runs 14 residues. J gave up 4 bases and V 5 bases, and 4 bases lay outside the gene matches. The DNA of the CDR3 is TGTACCAGCAGCCGGGACAGGGCGGCAGATACGCAGTATTTT. This translates into CTSSRDRAADTQYF.

The CDR3 region is CASRDSDGNTEAFF. The CDR3 DNA sequence: TGTGCCAGCAGGGACTCCGACGGAAACACTGAAGCTTTCTTT. The J gene is TRBJ1-1, the V gene TRBV6-2 or TRBV6-3; D gene ambiguous. Germline loops: CDR1 MNHEY, CDR2 SVGEGT. This CDR3 contains 14 residues. The V end lost 6 bases, the J end lost 2 bases, and 13 bases lay between the germline ends.

This clonotype has only a few counts. This chain links TRBV20-1 with TRBJ2-7; no definite D call. The V gene's germline CDR1 is DFQATT and CDR2 SNEGSKA (reference sequence). Trimming left V 0 bases short and J 2 bases short, with 20 bases between. CDR3 size: 17 residues. The CDR3 bases are TGCAGTGCTAGAGATCCACTCTCAGACGAACGGGCCTACGAGCAGTACTTC. The encoded protein is CSARDPLSDERAYEQYF.

Ten or more counts support this clonotype. The V gene is TRBV6-2 or TRBV6-3, the J gene TRBJ2-7; 8 bases are a match to TRBD2. Looked up from germline, CDR1 is MNHEY and CDR2 is SVGEGT. Trimming took 2 bases from V and 5 from J; bases not matched to a gene: 11. This CDR3 has 16 residues. This chain's CDR3 is CASSYAPGLGYNEQYF. CDR3 DNA: TGTGCCAGCAGTTACGCGCCGGGACTAGGATACAACGAGCAGTACTTC.

This chain uses TRBV7-9 with TRBJ1-2; 10 nucleotides match TRBD1. Germline trimming cut 8 bases from V and 8 bases from J; bases unmatched to any gene: 11. Per germline, CDR1 SEHNR and CDR2 FQNEAQ (reference sequence). The CDR3 is made up of 14 amino acids. The CDR3 sequence: CASRLTGTGDGYTF. The CDR3 DNA reads as TGTGCCAGCCGACTTACCGGGACAGGGGACGGCTACACCTTC.

This clonotype was recorded at least ten times. The V gene is TRBV7-8, the J gene TRBJ2-5, with TRBD2 identical over 8 bases. Germline V gives CDR1 SGHVS, CDR2 FQNEAQ. V was pared by 5 bases and J by 1 base, with 6 bases of the junction left unmatched. This CDR3 region has 15 residues. CDR3 nucleotides: TGTGCCAGCAGCCCCGTCCTAGCGGGCCAAGAGACCCAGTACTTC. Translating gives CASSPVLAGQETQYF.

This clonotype was recorded a few times. This chain joins TRBV18 and TRBJ2-2, with TRBD1 as a possible D gene (6 bases). CDR3 length: 15 amino acids. Germline lookup yields CDR1 KGHSH and CDR2 LQKENI. The V end was cut by 3 bases, the J end by 5 bases, with 13 bases between. CDR3 DNA sequence: TGTGCCAGCTCACCCCCGGGGACATTGACCGGGGAGCTGTTTTTT. Encoded protein: CASSPPGTLTGELFF.